This TCR beta chain was documented in a study of shared clonotypes between healthy human individuals. Looking at the study overall: Every donor yielded three CD4 naive, three CD4 memory, two CD8 naive and one CD8 memory plate.

Study-wide findings and caveats: In the sorted subsets, rarefaction showed sequencing was incomplete despite large depth.

This CDR3 contains 15 residues. Germline CDR1 is SNHLY and CDR2 is FYNNEI. V gave up 2 bases and J gave up 0 bases, with 10 bases separating them. A remark on this clone: Its antigen is unidentified.

Profiling relied on immunoSEQ multiplex PCR, and the TCRdb table lists in-frame clones only, not all of them. The table has some 1,400,000 clones, roughly 96% seen once. The chain links TRBV2 to TRBJ1-1, with D hard to call. Sequenced material: naive CD4+ T cells sorted from blood. The subset denotes: CD45RA+ positively selected. The origin of this receptor is a man younger than 40 in good health. The CDR3 loop is CASSERWGLNTEAFF. CDR3 nucleotides: TGTGCCAGCAGTGAACGATGGGGATTGAACACTGAAGCTTTCTTT.